This TCR beta chain stems from a study of cytomegalovirus exposure and HLA in healthy donors. Study overall: Of roughly 400 genotyped donors, roughly 80% grouped in the Caucasian-associated ancestry cluster. Study outcomes and limitations: Earlier analysis found most TCR beta V segments productive about 87% or about 30% of the time. The authors enumerated roughly 160 TCR beta chains as linked to cytomegalovirus.

A remark on this clone: Its cognate antigen is unknown.

Both 60 Vbeta primers and 13 Jbeta primers went into the PCR. Measured with immunoSEQ multiplex PCR; TCRdb has only the in-frame clones, and not every one. The repertoire includes roughly 70,000 clones, around 89% of them detected once, and 12% sits in the top ten. The TCR was taken from a woman aged 25 to 39 in good health and CMV-seropositive. Sample: PBMCs.

CDR3 nucleotide sequence: TGTGCCAGCAGCTTAGTCCCGGGACAGGGGGCGGAGGCCAAAAACATTCAGTACTTC. It codes for CASSLVPGQGAEAKNIQYF. The chain carries TRBV7-2 and TRBJ2-4; 12 bases map to TRBD1. The trim removed 1 base at V and 1 base at J, leaving 8 bases unmatched. Germline V CDR1 and CDR2: SGHTA, FQGNSA. The CDR3 length is 19 residues.